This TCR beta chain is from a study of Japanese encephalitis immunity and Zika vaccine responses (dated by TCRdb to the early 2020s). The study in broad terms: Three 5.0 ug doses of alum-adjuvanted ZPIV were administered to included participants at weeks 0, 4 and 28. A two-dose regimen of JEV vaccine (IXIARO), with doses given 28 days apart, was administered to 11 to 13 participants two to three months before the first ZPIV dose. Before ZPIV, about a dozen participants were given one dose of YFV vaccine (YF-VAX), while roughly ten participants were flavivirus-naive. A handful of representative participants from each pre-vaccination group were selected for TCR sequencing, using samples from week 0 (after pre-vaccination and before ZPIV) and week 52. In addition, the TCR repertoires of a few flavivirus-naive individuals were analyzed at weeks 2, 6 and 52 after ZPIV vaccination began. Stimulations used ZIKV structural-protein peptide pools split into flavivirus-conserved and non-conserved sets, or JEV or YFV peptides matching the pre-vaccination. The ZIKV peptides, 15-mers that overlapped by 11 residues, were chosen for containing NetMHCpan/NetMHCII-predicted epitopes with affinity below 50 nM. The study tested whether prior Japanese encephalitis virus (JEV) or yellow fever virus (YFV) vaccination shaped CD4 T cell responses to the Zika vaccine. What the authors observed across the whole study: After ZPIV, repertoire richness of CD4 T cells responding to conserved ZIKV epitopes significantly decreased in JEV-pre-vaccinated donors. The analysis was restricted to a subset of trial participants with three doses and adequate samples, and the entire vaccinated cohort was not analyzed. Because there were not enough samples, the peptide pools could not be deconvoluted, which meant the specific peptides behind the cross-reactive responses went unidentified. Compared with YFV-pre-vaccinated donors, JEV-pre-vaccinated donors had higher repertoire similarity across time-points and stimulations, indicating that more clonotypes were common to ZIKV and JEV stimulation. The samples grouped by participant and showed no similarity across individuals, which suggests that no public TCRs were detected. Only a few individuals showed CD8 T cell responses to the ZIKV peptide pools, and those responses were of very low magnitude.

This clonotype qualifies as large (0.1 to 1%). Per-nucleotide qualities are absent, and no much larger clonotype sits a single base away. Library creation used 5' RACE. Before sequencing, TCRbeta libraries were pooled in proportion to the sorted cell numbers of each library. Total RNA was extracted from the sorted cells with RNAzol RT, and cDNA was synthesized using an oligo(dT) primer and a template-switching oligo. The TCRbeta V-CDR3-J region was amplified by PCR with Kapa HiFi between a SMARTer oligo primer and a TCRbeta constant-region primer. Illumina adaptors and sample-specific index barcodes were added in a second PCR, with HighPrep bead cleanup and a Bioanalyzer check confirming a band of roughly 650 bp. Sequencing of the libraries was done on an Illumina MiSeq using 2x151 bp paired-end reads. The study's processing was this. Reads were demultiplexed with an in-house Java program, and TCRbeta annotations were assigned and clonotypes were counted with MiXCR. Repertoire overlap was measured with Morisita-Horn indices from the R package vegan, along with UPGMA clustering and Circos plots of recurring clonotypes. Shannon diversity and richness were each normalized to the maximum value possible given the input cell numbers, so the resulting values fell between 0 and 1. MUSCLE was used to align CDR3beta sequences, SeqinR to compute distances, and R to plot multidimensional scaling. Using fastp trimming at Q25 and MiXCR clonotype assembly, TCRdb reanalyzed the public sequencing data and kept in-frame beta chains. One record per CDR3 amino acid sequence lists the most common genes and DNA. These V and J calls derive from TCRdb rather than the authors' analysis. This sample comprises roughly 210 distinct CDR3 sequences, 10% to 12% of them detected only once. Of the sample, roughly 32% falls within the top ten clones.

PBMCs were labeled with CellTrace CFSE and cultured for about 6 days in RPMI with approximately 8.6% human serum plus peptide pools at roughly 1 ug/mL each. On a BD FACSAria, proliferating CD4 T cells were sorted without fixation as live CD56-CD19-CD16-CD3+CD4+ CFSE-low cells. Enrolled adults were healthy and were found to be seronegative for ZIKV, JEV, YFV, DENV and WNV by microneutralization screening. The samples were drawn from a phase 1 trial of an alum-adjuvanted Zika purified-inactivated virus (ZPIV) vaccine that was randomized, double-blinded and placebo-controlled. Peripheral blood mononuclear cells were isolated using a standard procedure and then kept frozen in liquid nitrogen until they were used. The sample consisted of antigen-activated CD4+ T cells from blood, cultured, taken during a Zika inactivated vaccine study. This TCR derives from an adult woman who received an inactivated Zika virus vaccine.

The DNA reads TGTGCCAGCAGCCTGAGACAGGGTTTGAACACCGGGGAGCTGTTTTTT. Its amino acids are CASSLRQGLNTGELFF. Recombination joined TRBV5-6 with TRBJ2-2; 7 bases in the middle match TRBD1. The germline V and J ends show losses of 4 bases and 1 base respectively, and no gene match explains 7 bases of the junction. CDR3 length: 16 amino acids, cysteine to phenylalanine. CDR3 DNA is the only sequence kept; it has 48 bases, read in frame from the first base. CDR1 SGHDT and CDR2 YYEEEE were looked up in the germline V gene.